The 27 T cell receptor beta chains below come from one sample, sequenced in a study of blood T cell repertoires in COVID-19. TCRdb's table, derived via immunoSEQ multiplex PCR, lists solely in-frame clones and lacks some. The table has about 180,000 clones, more than 70% seen once; the top ten hold roughly 20%. The source material was peripheral blood. The receptors derive from a person aged 65-85 years with COVID-19, enrolled during active disease.

This clone was counted between two and nine times. The chain combines TRBV5-4 with TRBJ2-7; 10 bases line up with TRBD2. V lost 4 bases, J lost 4 bases, and 8 bases stayed unmatched. Germline V lookup: CDR1 SGHNT, CDR2 YYREEE (reference sequence). The CDR3 is made up of 15 amino acids. The CDR3, as DNA: TGTGCCAGCAGCACCATAAGCGGGAGGGGTTACGAGCAGTACTTC. The encoded protein is CASSTISGRGYEQYF.

This clone showed up just a few times. The V and J genes are TRBV5-8 and TRBJ1-1; 10 nucleotides agree with TRBD1. The junction had 10 bases not matched to a gene; V was cut back by 6 bases and J by 11 bases. Germline V gene lookup returns CDR1 SGHTS and CDR2 YDEGEE. This CDR3 region has 13 residues. This chain's CDR3 is CASNGRDRGGAFF. The CDR3 bases are TGTGCCAGCAACGGCCGGGACAGGGGTGGGGCTTTCTTT.

This clone was observed once. The rearrangement joins TRBV28 to TRBJ1-1, with unresolved D. Trimming took off 3 bases at V and 0 bases at J, with 5 bases between the two ends. Germline V gives CDR1 MDHEN, CDR2 SYDVKM. The CDR3 totals 13 residues. The CDR3 loop reads CASSFPVNTEAFF. The CDR3 DNA reads as TGTGCCAGCAGTTTCCCGGTGAACACTGAAGCTTTCTTT.

The J gene is TRBJ2-7, the V gene TRBV27; 10 bases match TRBD2. In germline, CDR1 is MNHEY, CDR2 SMNVEV (reference sequence). V lost 8 bases, J lost 0 bases, and 19 bases stayed unmatched. The CDR3 contains 19 residues. The CDR3 sequence: CASPLKSLAGDTSSYEQYF. The CDR3 DNA reads as TGTGCCAGCCCTTTAAAATCTCTAGCGGGAGACACTAGCTCCTACGAGCAGTACTTC.

This chain links TRBV2 with TRBJ1-4; D might be TRBD1 (6 bases). Trimming stripped 6 bases from V and 7 bases from J, with 15 bases between. The CDR3 totals 14 residues. Looked up from germline, CDR1 is SNHLY and CDR2 is FYNNEI. CDR3 nucleotide sequence: TGTGCCAGCAGCGGACAGTCCTTTTCTGAAAAACTGTTTTTT. Protein: CASSGQSFSEKLFF. Drawing the rest from reference TRBV2 and TRBJ1-4, the complete variable domain is EPEVTQTPSHQVTQMGQEVILRCVPISNHLYFYWYRQILGQKVEFLVSFYNNEISEKSEIFDDQFSVERPDGSNFTLKIRSTKLEDSAMYFCASSGQSFSEKLFFGSGTQLSVL.

The chain combines TRBV10-3 with TRBJ2-7; 7 bases agree with TRBD1. The CDR3 contains 14 residues. Germline V gene lookup returns CDR1 ENHRY and CDR2 SYGVKD. Unmatched junction bases numbered 6, after V lost 5 bases and J lost 2 bases. The CDR3, as DNA: TGTGCCATCAGTCCCGGGACAGCCCCCTACGAGCAGTACTTC. It specifies CAISPGTAPYEQYF.

The chain couples TRBV18 to TRBJ2-5; D perhaps matches TRBD1 (6 bases). V lost 0 bases and J 4 bases, leaving 9 bases between the germline ends. Looked up from germline, CDR1 is KGHSH and CDR2 is LQKENI. The CDR3 consists of 14 residues. CDR3 bases: TGTGCCAGCTCACCACCGGCAGGGGCAGAGACCCAGTACTTC. This gives the protein CASSPPAGAETQYF. Looking up the rest from reference TRBV18 and TRBJ2-5 gives the full variable domain: NAGVMQNPRHLVRRRGQEARLRCSPMKGHSHVYWYRQLPEEGLKFMVYLQKENIIDESGMPKERFSAEFPKEGPSILRIQQVVRGDSAAYFCASSPPAGAETQYFGPGTRLLVL.

V is TRBV30 and J is TRBJ1-5; 8 bases align to TRBD1. The CDR3 has 19 residues. The trim removed 1 base at V and 1 base at J, leaving 15 bases unmatched. Germline V gene data show CDR1 as GTSNPN and CDR2 as SVGIG (reference sequence). The CDR3 DNA reads as TGTGCCTGGAGTGGAACCACTGTAGGCAGGGGGCGAAGCAATCAGCCCCAGCATTTT. Translation gives CAWSGTTVGRGRSNQPQHF.

The chain carries TRBV28 and TRBJ1-5, with D maybe TRBD1 (6 bases). V was cut by 6 bases and J by 4 bases, with 13 bases left in between. The CDR3 is made up of 14 amino acids. The germline V gene encodes CDR1 MDHEN and CDR2 SYDVKM. CDR3 nucleotides: TGTGCCAGCAGACGACCAGGGGCTAATCAGCCCCAGCATTTT. This codes for CASRRPGANQPQHF.

The rearrangement joins TRBV7-2 to TRBJ1-2; D is perhaps TRBD1 (5 bases). The V gene's germline CDR1 is SGHTA and CDR2 FQGNSA. Trimming removed 2 bases from V and 2 bases from J, with 15 bases in between. The CDR3 totals 16 residues. CDR3 bases: TGTGCCAGCAGCTTATCCGTTAGGGGTCCCAACTATGGCTACACCTTC. This encodes CASSLSVRGPNYGYTF.

This clone was found once. This CDR3 is CASSTFSTGSDSPLHF. The CDR3 coding sequence is TGCGCCAGCAGCACATTCTCGACAGGGTCGGATTCACCCCTCCACTTT. The chain carries TRBV5-1 and TRBJ1-6; TRBD1 aligns across 7 bases. The V and J ends lost 4 bases and 8 bases, in that order; junction bases with no gene match: 12. Germline V gene sequence: CDR1 SGHRS, CDR2 YFSETQ. This CDR3 is built from 16 residues.

The chain has TRBV7-6 and TRBJ1-4; 7 positions agree with TRBD1. Germline-derived CDR1 and CDR2 are SGHVS and FNYEAQ. The CDR3 loop spans 16 amino acids. V shed 5 bases, J shed 3 bases, and the junction held 9 bases outside the gene matches. DNA for the CDR3: TGTGCCAGCAGCAGCAAAGACAGGGTCCCTAATGAAAAACTGTTTTTT. This translates into CASSSKDRVPNEKLFF. The full variable domain, in which reference TRBV7-6 and TRBJ1-4 provide the parts outside the CDR3, is GAGVSQSPRYKVTKRGQDVALRCDPISGHVSLYWYRQALGQGPEFLTYFNYEAQQDKSGLPNDRFSAERPEGSISTLTIQRTEQRDSAMYRCASSSKDRVPNEKLFFGSGTQLSVL.

The chain recombines TRBV11-2 with TRBJ2-2; D might be TRBD1 (6 bases). Germline V gene lookup returns CDR1 SGHAT and CDR2 FQNNGV. The V gene lost 7 bases and the J gene lost 1 base, with 16 bases spanning the gap. This CDR3 region has 16 residues. CDR3 sequence (DNA): TGTGCCAGCACCCTAGCCGGGACACTGAACACCGGGGAGCTGTTTTTT. It yields the protein CASTLAGTLNTGELFF.

The gene calls are TRBV28 and TRBJ2-5; tentative D call: TRBD2 (6 bases). Per germline, CDR1 MDHEN and CDR2 SYDVKM. This CDR3 has 13 amino acids. Trimming pared 3 bases from V and 5 bases from J, leaving 10 bases between. CDR3 coding DNA: TGTGCCAGCAGTTTTGGAGGGGTTGAGACCCAGTACTTC. Protein: CASSFGGVETQYF.

The chain has TRBV9 and TRBJ2-7; no reliable D call. V lost 2 bases, J lost 3 bases, and 9 bases lay in between. This CDR3 is 13 amino acids long. Germline V gene lookup returns CDR1 SGDLS and CDR2 YYNGEE. The CDR3 sequence: CASSVTPFYEQYF. Here the CDR3 DNA reads TGTGCCAGCAGCGTTACTCCTTTCTACGAGCAGTACTTC.

The rearrangement uses TRBV28 and TRBJ2-3; TRBD2 might be the D (6 bases). Between the trimmed V and J ends, which lost 6 bases and 5 bases, there was a span of 6 bases. Germline values: CDR1 MDHEN, CDR2 SYDVKM. The CDR3 contains 11 residues. CDR3 in DNA: TGTGCCAGCAGGGGAGGAGATACGCAGTATTTT. Amino acid sequence: CASRGGDTQYF.

The V and J genes are TRBV27 and TRBJ2-5, with D perhaps matching TRBD1 (5 bases). The V end was cut by 8 bases, the J end by 5 bases, with 12 bases between. The CDR3 loop spans 12 amino acids. Germline V gene sequence: CDR1 MNHEY, CDR2 SMNVEV (reference sequence). CDR3 DNA sequence: TGTGCCAGCGCGACAGTTCAGGAGACCCAGTACTTC. Amino acids: CASATVQETQYF.

The gene calls are TRBV27 and TRBJ2-3; 7 bases match TRBD2. Trimming at V came to 6 bases and at J to 1 base, leaving 4 bases not matched to a gene. Germline CDR1 and CDR2: MNHEY and SMNVEV (reference sequence). The CDR3 runs 14 residues. CDR3 DNA: TGTGCCAGCAGGACAAGCGGGGGCACAGATACGCAGTATTTT. Translated, it gives CASRTSGGTDTQYF.

CDR3 nucleotides: TGTGCCAGCAGCCGTTCTAGCGGGAGAAAGACCCAGTACTTC. Amino acids: CASSRSSGRKTQYF. The chain couples TRBV14 to TRBJ2-5; 10 bases line up with TRBD2. From germline, CDR1 is SGHDN and CDR2 FVKESK. The CDR3 sequence is 14 residues long. The trim removed 4 bases at V and 6 bases at J, leaving 5 bases unmatched.

About this clone: At one end, the junction sequence differs from germline, possibly due to a read error. The chain links TRBV11-1 to TRBJ2-1; TRBD2 matches 9 bases. Germline CDR1 reads SGHAT; CDR2 reads FQDESV (reference sequence). The CDR3 spans 13 residues. The CDR3 DNA sequence: TGTGCCAGCAGCCTAGCGGGACTGTACTTCCAGTTCTTC. Encoded protein: CASSLAGLYFQFF. Based on the CDR3 plus reference TRBV11-1 and TRBJ2-1, the full variable domain is EAEVAQSPRYKITEKSQAVAFWCDPISGHATLYWYRQILGQGPELLVQFQDESVVDDSQLPKDRFSAERLKGVDSTLKIQPAELGDSAMYLCASSLAGLYFQFFGPGTRLTVL.

V usage is TRBV19 and J usage is TRBJ2-2; D not certain. The CDR3 spans 14 residues. Trimming took off 7 bases at V and 0 bases at J, with 9 bases between the two ends. The germline V gene has CDR1 LNHDA and CDR2 SQIVND (reference sequence). In DNA form, the CDR3 reads TGTGCCAGTAAGGAGCGCTCGAACACCGGGGAGCTGTTTTTT. Translating gives CASKERSNTGELFF.

The CDR3 sequence: CASIRDPNTEAFF. The CDR3, as DNA: TGTGCCAGCATACGGGATCCGAACACTGAAGCTTTCTTT. J is TRBJ1-1 and V is TRBV2, with D uncertain. CDR1 is SNHLY and CDR2 is FYNNEI in the germline V gene. V was pared by 7 bases and J by 1 base, with 10 bases between. CDR3 length: 13 amino acids.

V gene TRBV3-1 (or the pseudogene TRBV3-2) combines with J gene TRBJ1-1; no clear D. Germline-derived CDR1 and CDR2 are LGHDT and YNNKEL (reference sequence). V was trimmed by 1 base and J by 1 base, leaving 10 bases between them. This CDR3 contains 15 residues. The CDR3 sequence: CASSQGTRTNTEAFF. DNA for the CDR3: TGTGCCAGCAGCCAAGGAACAAGAACGAACACTGAAGCTTTCTTT.

V and J are TRBV21-1 and TRBJ1-2; the table gives TRBD1 as D, unverified against the DNA. TRBV21-1 is annotated as a pseudogene. The CDR3 covers 15 residues. The CDR3 reads CASSNPNRGFGGYTF. The CDR3 coding sequence is TGTGCCAGCAGCAACCCCAACAGGGGGTTCGGTGGCTACACCTTC.

This chain joins TRBV6-5 and TRBJ2-5, with D tentatively TRBD1 (6 bases). The length of the CDR3 is 14 residues. The V gene's germline CDR1 is MNHEY and CDR2 SVGAGI. V lost 5 bases, J lost 2 bases, and 12 bases lay in between. CDR3 DNA: TGTGCCAGCAGTCACTGGACAGAACAAGAGACCCAGTACTTC. It yields the protein CASSHWTEQETQYF.

The chain combines TRBV2 with TRBJ2-3; 9 bases match TRBD2. The CDR3 is 18 amino acids. Trimming cost V 9 bases and J 2 bases; bases outside gene matches: 18. CDR1 and CDR2 from the germline V gene are SNHLY and FYNNEI. CDR3 in DNA: TGTGCCAGTCCCCCGTCGGCAGTCGCGGGGGGGCCCACAGATACGCAGTATTTT. This gives the protein CASPPSAVAGGPTDTQYF.

This clone has only a few counts. This chain links TRBV6-2 or TRBV6-3 with TRBJ2-7; no clear D gene. The CDR3 covers 11 residues. The V gene lost 6 bases and the J gene lost 3 bases, with 6 bases spanning the gap. Germline loops: CDR1 MNHEY, CDR2 SVGEGT. The CDR3 DNA follows: TGTGCCAGCAGCTATTTCTACGAGCAGTACTTC. It is translated as CASSYFYEQYF.